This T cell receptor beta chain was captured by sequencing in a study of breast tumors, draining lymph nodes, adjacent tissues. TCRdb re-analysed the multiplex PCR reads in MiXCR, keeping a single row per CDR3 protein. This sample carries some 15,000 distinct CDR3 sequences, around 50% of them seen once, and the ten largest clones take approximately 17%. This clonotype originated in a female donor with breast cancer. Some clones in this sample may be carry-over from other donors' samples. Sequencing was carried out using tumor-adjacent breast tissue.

This chain's CDR3 is CSVESGADSNQPQHF. The CDR3 DNA reads as TGCAGCGTTGAAAGCGGGGCGGATAGCAATCAGCCCCAGCATTTT. The V and J genes are TRBV29-1 and TRBJ1-5; D is possibly TRBD1 (5 bases). V was pared by 2 bases and J by 0 bases, with 11 bases between. Germline V CDR1 and CDR2: SQVTM, ANQGSEA. This CDR3 is 15 amino acids long.